These 29 T cell receptor beta chains share one sample of origin, sequenced in a study of T cells in Graves' hyperthyroidism and ophthalmopathy. RNA transcripts provided the source from which TCR beta CDR3 regions were amplified. With the HTBI primer set, the TCR CDR3 went through a first round of RT-PCR. TCRdb reprocessed the multiplex PCR reads with MiXCR, giving one entry per CDR3 protein. The sample has 600,000 to 800,000 distinct CDR3 sequences, about a third seen once. Sequencing was done on a sample of blood. The receptors originated from a woman in her thirties or forties with Graves' hyperthyroidism.

V gene TRBV12-3 or TRBV12-4 combines with J gene TRBJ1-6; weak D call: TRBD1 (5 bases). The germline V and J ends were trimmed by 8 bases and 9 bases, with 14 bases remaining between them. This CDR3 is built from 13 residues. CDR3 in amino acids: CASGREGSSPLHF. CDR3 DNA: TGTGCCAGCGGCAGGGAAGGGAGTTCACCCCTCCACTTT.

J is TRBJ2-7 and V is TRBV5-6; maybe TRBD1 (7 bases). The CDR3 extends over 19 amino acids. Germline V lookup: CDR1 SGHDT, CDR2 YYEEEE. The germline V and J ends were trimmed by 4 bases and 1 base, with 27 bases remaining between them. CDR3 protein: CASSSAMTGRREESYEQYF. The CDR3 DNA reads TGTGCCAGCAGCAGCGCCATGACAGGGCGTAGGGAGGAATCCTACGAGCAGTACTTC.

This clonotype was recorded many times. The genes are TRBV5-6 and TRBJ1-6; 7 nucleotides line up with TRBD1. This CDR3 is built from 15 residues. After removal of 4 bases from V and 7 bases from J, the junction contained 8 bases not matched to a gene. Germline CDR1 and CDR2: SGHDT and YYEEEE. The CDR3 DNA reads TGTGCCAGCAGCGGTGGACAGGTTCGCAATTCACCCCTCCACTTT. This encodes CASSGGQVRNSPLHF. Based on the CDR3 plus reference TRBV5-6 and TRBJ1-6, the full variable domain is DAGVTQSPTHLIKTRGQQVTLRCSPKSGHDTVSWYQQALGQGPQFIFQYYEEEERQRGNFPDRFSGHQFPNYSSELNVNALLLGDSALYLCASSGGQVRNSPLHFGNGTRLTVT.

The chain couples TRBV7-2 to TRBJ2-7; 9 bases match TRBD1. Trimming removed 8 bases from V and 3 bases from J; junction bases left unmatched: 8. The CDR3 extends over 14 amino acids. Germline CDR1 SGHTA, CDR2 FQGNSA. CDR3 residues: CASQRMTGGYEQYF. The DNA of the CDR3 is TGTGCCAGCCAGCGAATGACAGGGGGCTACGAGCAGTACTTC.

This clonotype has a handful of counts. V gene TRBV5-4 combines with J gene TRBJ1-4; 10 bases map to TRBD1. The V and J ends lost 4 bases and 8 bases, in that order; junction bases with no gene match: 5. Germline V gene data show CDR1 as SGHNT and CDR2 as YYREEE (reference sequence). The CDR3 loop spans 14 amino acids. The CDR3 protein is CASSGPGQGEKLFF. Here the CDR3 DNA reads TGTGCCAGCAGCGGGCCGGGACAGGGGGAAAAACTGTTTTTT.

This clonotype was observed a few times. The rearrangement uses TRBV11-2 and TRBJ1-5; weak D call: TRBD1 (6 bases). Germline V gene lookup returns CDR1 SGHAT and CDR2 FQNNGV. The CDR3 length is 15 residues. Trimming took 7 bases from V and 4 from J, leaving 17 bases between them. CDR3 region: CASTSTQGRNQPQHF. The CDR3 DNA is TGTGCCAGCACCTCAACCCAGGGGAGGAATCAGCCCCAGCATTTT.

The CDR3 nucleotides read TGTGCCAGCAGCTTACGGGGAGCTGTCGAGCAGTACTTC. Protein product: CASSLRGAVEQYF. The chain carries TRBV7-8 and TRBJ2-7, with D possibly matching TRBD2 (5 bases). The CDR3 sequence is 13 residues long. Trimming left V 2 bases short and J 6 bases short, with 11 bases between. Per the germline V gene, CDR1 is SGHVS and CDR2 is FQNEAQ. Variable domain in full (rest from reference TRBV7-8 and TRBJ2-7): GAGVSQSPRYKVAKRGQDVALRCDPISGHVSLFWYQQALGQGPEFLTYFQNEAQLDKSGLPSDRFFAERPEGSVSTLKIQRTQQEDSAVYLCASSLRGAVEQYFGPGTRLTVT.

This clonotype was counted only a few times. This sequence joins TRBV9 and TRBJ2-7; perhaps TRBD2 as D (6 bases). Germline-derived CDR1 and CDR2 are SGDLS and YYNGEE. The CDR3 is 13 residues long. V was pared by 0 bases and J by 2 bases, with 6 bases between. CDR3 region: CASSVGEAYEQYF. CDR3 bases: TGTGCCAGCAGCGTAGGGGAGGCCTACGAGCAGTACTTC. The variable domain in full, completed from reference TRBV9 and TRBJ2-7, reads DSGVTQTPKHLITATGQRVTLRCSPRSGDLSVYWYQQSLDQGLQFLIQYYNGEERAKGNILERFSAQQFPDLHSELNLSSLELGDSALYFCASSVGEAYEQYFGPGTRLTVT.

This clonotype was seen ten or more times. The chain recombines TRBV29-1 with TRBJ2-6, with D unclear. Trimming stripped 4 bases from V and 2 bases from J, with 6 bases between. The V gene's germline CDR1 is SQVTM and CDR2 ANQGSEA. The CDR3 has 13 residues. DNA for the CDR3: TGCAGCGTTGGCCTAACTGGGGCCAACGTCCTGACTTTC. Translation: CSVGLTGANVLTF.

This clonotype turned up a few times. This chain links TRBV7-9 with TRBJ1-2; TRBD1 is a possible D gene (6 bases). Germline assignment: CDR1 SEHNR and CDR2 FQNEAQ (reference sequence). The CDR3 runs 14 residues. V was trimmed by 5 bases and J by 4 bases, leaving 14 bases between them. CDR3 sequence: CASSTQGIVYGYTF. CDR3 bases: TGTGCCAGCAGCACACAGGGTATTGTCTATGGCTACACCTTC. The whole variable domain, remainder taken from reference TRBV7-9 and TRBJ1-2, is DTGVSQNPRHKITKRGQNVTFRCDPISEHNRLYWYRQTLGQGPEFLTYFQNEAQLEKSRLLSDRFSAERPKGSFSTLEIQRTEQGDSAMYLCASSTQGIVYGYTFGSGTRLTVV.

This clonotype occurred once. This sequence joins TRBV25-1 and TRBJ2-1, with 7 bases that match TRBD1. The CDR3 loop spans 16 amino acids. The ends lost 2 bases at V and 3 bases at J; junction bases unmatched: 7. Germline loops: CDR1 MGHDK, CDR2 SYGVNS. The CDR3 spells CASSEIGRDSYNEQFF. The CDR3 DNA follows: TGTGCCAGCAGTGAAATAGGTCGGGACAGCTACAATGAGCAGTTCTTC.

Points on this clonotype: One end of the junction fails to match germline, which may point to a read error. This chain joins TRBV10-3 and TRBJ1-2; possibly TRBD1 for D (6 bases). Germline V gene data show CDR1 as ENHRY and CDR2 as SYGVKD. The CDR3 has 14 residues. CDR3 in amino acids: CASSDGGEDYGYTF. CDR3 bases: TGTGCCAGCAGTGATGGGGGCGAGGACTATGGCTACACCTTC.

The rearrangement joins TRBV12-3 or TRBV12-4 to TRBJ1-6; D gene ambiguous. V was trimmed by 5 bases and J by 0 bases, leaving 11 bases between them. This CDR3 contains 16 residues. The CDR3 spells CASSPTQSSYNSPLHF. CDR3 sequence (DNA): TGTGCCAGCAGTCCAACACAGAGCTCCTATAATTCACCCCTCCACTTT.

The chain carries TRBV15 and TRBJ1-6; no firm D call. This CDR3 has 14 residues. The V gene lost 2 bases and the J gene lost 8 bases, with 10 bases spanning the gap. Germline V gene data show CDR1 as LNHNV and CDR2 as YYDKDF (reference sequence). The CDR3: CATSRSPRHSPLHF. In DNA form, the CDR3 reads TGTGCCACCAGCAGATCCCCAAGGCATTCACCCCTCCACTTT.

This clonotype was recorded at least ten times. The rearrangement uses TRBV15 and TRBJ1-5; 8 bases map to TRBD1. CDR3 length: 14 amino acids. Germline values: CDR1 LNHNV, CDR2 YYDKDF (reference sequence). The V gene end was trimmed by 1 base and the J gene end by 7 bases; junction bases not matched to a gene: 3. This chain's CDR3 is CATSRGTGHQPQHF. The CDR3 nucleotides are TGTGCCACCAGCAGAGGGACAGGGCACCAGCCCCAGCATTTT.

The chain uses TRBV7-2 and TRBJ1-1; 8 bases are a match to TRBD1. This CDR3 is built from 13 residues. Per the germline V gene, CDR1 is SGHTA and CDR2 is FQGNSA. Losses at the gene ends were 5 bases for V and 10 bases for J; bases not matched to a gene: 9. CDR3 bases: TGTGCCAGCAGCCGTGGGGACAGGATGGGAGCTTTCTTT. This translates into CASSRGDRMGAFF. The full variable domain, rest sourced from reference TRBV7-2 and TRBJ1-1, is GAGVSQSPSNKVTEKGKDVELRCDPISGHTALYWYRQSLGQGLEFLIYFQGNSAPDKSGLPSDRFSAERTGGSVSTLTIQRTQQEDSAVYLCASSRGDRMGAFFGQGTRLTVV.

This clonotype has a handful of counts. V and J are TRBV25-1 and TRBJ1-5; D ambiguous. V was shortened by 5 bases and J by 3 bases, with 14 bases between the two germline ends. CDR1 MGHDK and CDR2 SYGVNS come from the germline V gene. This CDR3 comprises 15 residues. The CDR3 protein is CASSFAEMNNQPQHF. The DNA for the CDR3 is TGTGCCAGCAGTTTTGCAGAGATGAACAATCAGCCCCAGCATTTT.

Only a few counts were recorded for this clonotype. This rearrangement joins TRBV9 to TRBJ2-5; either TRBD1 or TRBD2 may supply D (6 bases each). Germline-derived CDR1 and CDR2 are SGDLS and YYNGEE. This CDR3 is built from 15 residues. Trimming removed 0 bases from V and 5 bases from J, with 14 bases in between. CDR3 bases: TGTGCCAGCAGCGTAGGGGGGCGGGACTGGGAGACCCAGTACTTC. It specifies CASSVGGRDWETQYF.

V usage is TRBV10-3 and J usage is TRBJ2-6; tentatively, D is TRBD2 (5 bases). Looked up from germline, CDR1 is ENHRY and CDR2 is SYGVKD. V lost 4 bases and J lost 17, with 9 bases in between. This CDR3 has 10 residues. The CDR3 coding sequence is TGTGCCATCAGTGGTGGAGGAGTGACTTTC. The encoded protein is CAISGGGVTF.

The V call is TRBV2, the J call TRBJ1-5; 9 positions match TRBD1. Germline V gene lookup returns CDR1 SNHLY and CDR2 FYNNEI. This CDR3 comprises 15 residues. Trimming removed 6 bases from V and 4 bases from J; junction bases left unmatched: 7. DNA of the CDR3: TGTGCCAGCAGATCGGGACAGGGAAATAATCAGCCCCAGCATTTT. Protein sequence: CASRSGQGNNQPQHF.

This clonotype was seen ten or more times. The rearrangement links TRBV7-9 to TRBJ2-5, with TRBD1 matching over 11 bases. This CDR3 contains 14 residues. J lost 5 bases, V lost 5 bases, and 4 bases had no gene match. From germline, CDR1 is SEHNR and CDR2 FQNEAQ (reference sequence). CDR3 DNA: TGTGCCAGCAGCCCATGGACAGGGGGCGAGACCCAGTACTTC. Protein: CASSPWTGGETQYF.

The sample holds a few counts of this clonotype. CDR3 in amino acids: CASRFGTEGSPLHF. CDR3 nucleotide sequence: TGTGCCAGCAGATTTGGGACAGAAGGTTCACCCCTCCACTTT. V and J are TRBV28 and TRBJ1-6; 7 nucleotides align to TRBD1. CDR1 is MDHEN and CDR2 is SYDVKM in the germline V gene. J lost 9 bases, V lost 6 bases, and 8 bases had no gene match. The CDR3 is 14 amino acids.

This chain joins TRBV25-1 and TRBJ1-2; D is perhaps TRBD1 (6 bases). In germline, CDR1 is MGHDK, CDR2 SYGVNS. This CDR3 contains 12 residues. Trimming removed 9 bases from V and 2 bases from J, with 10 bases in between. CDR3 coding DNA: TGTGCCAGGCAGGGGACAAACTATGGCTACACCTTC. It yields the protein CARQGTNYGYTF.

The chain carries TRBV29-1 and TRBJ1-3, with no clear D. Germline V gives CDR1 SQVTM, CDR2 ANQGSEA. V lost 8 bases, J lost 0 bases, and 8 bases lay in between. CDR3 length: 12 amino acids. The CDR3 reads CSHTDSGNTIYF. The CDR3 bases are TGCAGCCATACAGACTCTGGAAACACCATATATTTT.

The chain carries TRBV6-6 and TRBJ1-5; TRBD1 matches at 8 bases. The CDR3 length is 14 residues. Looked up from germline, CDR1 is MNHNY and CDR2 is SVGAGI (reference sequence). V lost 2 bases and J lost 7; bases outside the gene matches: 4. The CDR3 DNA follows: TGTGCCAGCAGTTACATGGACAGGGAACAGCCCCAGCATTTT. Its protein product is CASSYMDREQPQHF.

The chain couples TRBV7-9 to TRBJ1-5; 12 bases agree with TRBD1. Looked up from germline, CDR1 is SEHNR and CDR2 is FQNEAQ (reference sequence). This CDR3 region has 17 residues. Trimming removed 4 bases from V and 9 bases from J; junction bases left unmatched: 13. The CDR3 here is CASSSTGTGGPRVPQHF. The CDR3 region has the DNA TGTGCCAGCAGCTCCACCGGGACAGGGGGCCCGAGGGTGCCCCAGCATTTT.

This clonotype was seen a single time. The V call is TRBV7-2, the J call TRBJ2-5, with 15 bases identical to TRBD2. CDR3 size: 16 residues. V shed 4 bases, J shed 4 bases, and the junction held 4 bases outside the gene matches. Germline CDR1 SGHTA, CDR2 FQGNSA. The CDR3, as DNA: TGTGCCAGCAGCTCCCGGACTAGCGGGGGGGTAGAGACCCAGTACTTC. The encoded protein is CASSSRTSGGVETQYF.

There are many counts of this clonotype. The chain is built from TRBV7-2 and TRBJ1-1, with D perhaps matching TRBD1 (6 bases). Trimming shortened V by 5 bases and J by 0 bases, and 22 bases separated the two germline ends. From germline, CDR1 is SGHTA and CDR2 FQGNSA. CDR3 length equals 18 residues. The CDR3 bases are TGTGCCAGCAGCCTCAGGACAGCTGGCGGCGGGATGAACACTGAAGCTTTCTTT. Translated: CASSLRTAGGGMNTEAFF.

This chain links TRBV9 with TRBJ1-2; D is uncertain. This CDR3 spans 13 amino acids. CDR1 and CDR2 from the germline V gene are SGDLS and YYNGEE. Trimming pared 4 bases from V and 12 bases from J, leaving 19 bases between. CDR3 in amino acids: CASSREQSTMNTF. CDR3 coding DNA: TGTGCCAGCAGCCGCGAACAGTCAACTATGAACACCTTC.